This TCR beta chain emerged from a study of blood T cell repertoires in COVID-19. Study details: From T cells, B-cell-depleted T cells, or PBMCs came the material, which was cDNA or gDNA.

In the original analysis: Nucleated cell counts were estimated from reference gene primer amplification. Assay used: immunoSEQ multiplex PCR; TCRdb lists only in-frame clones, some missing. That table is the source of V, J and clone size, and D and trimming were worked out from the DNA. The profile shows about 440,000 clones, 90% of them singletons. Recruitment covered roughly 22 US areas and drew participants whose ages spanned roughly 18 to 100 years. Donors were grouped by their self-reported clinical history. Germline-derived CDR1 and CDR2 are LNHNV and YYDKDF (reference sequence). The CDR3 has 13 amino acids. The V end was cut by 1 base, the J end by 5 bases, with 8 bases between.

Material: PBMCs or T cells enriched from blood (not recorded which). The receptor's source is a man aged 18-30 years who had recovered from COVID-19. The chain carries TRBV15 and TRBJ1-2, with no clear D. The CDR3 DNA reads as TGTGCCACCAGCAGAGGCTTAGAATATGGCTACACCTTC. Translating gives CATSRGLEYGYTF.